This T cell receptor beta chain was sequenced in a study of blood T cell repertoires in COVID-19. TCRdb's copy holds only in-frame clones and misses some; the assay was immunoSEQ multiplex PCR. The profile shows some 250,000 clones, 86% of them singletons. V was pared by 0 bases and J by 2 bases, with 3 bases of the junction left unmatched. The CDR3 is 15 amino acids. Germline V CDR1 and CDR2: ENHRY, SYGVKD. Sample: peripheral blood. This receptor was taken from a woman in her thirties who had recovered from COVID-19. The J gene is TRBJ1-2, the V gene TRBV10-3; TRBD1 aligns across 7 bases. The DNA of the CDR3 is TGTGCCATCAGTGAGTCCGTGACAGGGAACTATGGCTACACCTTC. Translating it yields CAISESVTGNYGYTF.